Listed below are T cell receptor beta chains from one sample, sequenced in a study of metastatic and nonmetastatic thyroid tumors. MiXCR re-clonotyped the PCR reads for TCRdb. The profile shows some 23,000 clones, approximately 13% of them singletons. Sequencing input: blood. These receptor sequences come from a female donor with papillary thyroid cancer or a benign thyroid nodule (not recorded which). Some clones in this sample may be carry-over from other donors' samples. Each CDR3 is given with its conserved first and last residue. A D gene is named only where the DNA matches it firmly. Only some rows state a clone size, as once, few, many or a class for expanded clones.

clone size | D gene | J gene | V gene | CDR3 protein | CDR3 DNA
NA | NA | TRBJ2-2 | TRBV6-4 | CASSEFGNTGELFF | TGTGCCAGCAGTGAATTTGGAAACACCGGGGAGCTGTTTTTT
large | NA | TRBJ2-7 | TRBV20-1 | CSASPASYEQYF | TGCAGTGCTAGCCCAGCCTCCTACGAGCAGTACTTC
many | NA | TRBJ1-6 | TRBV5-1 | CASSLGMTASPLHF | TGCGCCAGCAGCTTGGGAATGACAGCTTCACCCCTCCACTTT
many | NA | TRBJ2-1 | TRBV27 | CASRRNNEQFF | TGTGCCAGCAGACGTAACAATGAGCAGTTCTTC
many | TRBD1 | TRBJ1-1 | TRBV10-3 | CAISEVRNRGPEAFF | TGTGCCATCAGTGAGGTCCGAAACAGGGGTCCTGAAGCTTTCTTT
few | NA | TRBJ1-6 | TRBV12-3/TRBV12-4 | CASSSVLSGSPLHF | TGTGCCAGCAGCTCGGTTTTGAGTGGTTCACCCCTCCACTTT
many | TRBD2 | TRBJ2-7 | TRBV3-1 | CASSLPRTSGSSEQYF | TGTGCCAGCAGTCTCCCTAGGACTAGCGGGAGCTCCGAGCAGTACTTC
many | NA | TRBJ1-5 | TRBV7-2 | CASSLVGGDMRPQHF | TGTGCCAGCAGCTTAGTGGGGGGCGACATGCGGCCCCAGCATTTT
many | TRBD1 | TRBJ2-7 | TRBV6-1 | CASGTAYYEQYF | TGTGCCAGCGGGACAGCCTACTACGAGCAGTACTTC
medium-sized | NA | TRBJ2-1 | TRBV12-3/TRBV12-4 | CASSFDSNEQFF | TGTGCCAGCAGTTTCGACAGCAATGAGCAGTTCTTC
many | NA | TRBJ2-2 | TRBV20-1 | CSAREQGAGELFF | TGCAGTGCTAGGGAACAGGGTGCCGGGGAGCTGTTTTTT
many | TRBD1 | TRBJ2-7 | TRBV10-3 | CATSAGTANTYEQYF | TGTGCCACAAGTGCCGGGACAGCCAATACCTACGAGCAGTACTTC
many | NA | TRBJ2-5 | TRBV7-9 | CASSSDLAETQYF | TGTGCCAGCAGCTCGGACCTGGCGGAGACCCAGTACTTC
many | NA | TRBJ1-6 | TRBV6-4 | CASSALRQGPFVSYNSPLHF | TGTGCCAGCAGTGCCCTCCGTCAGGGACCTTTTGTCTCCTATAATTCACCCCTCCACTTT
many | TRBD2 | TRBJ2-1 | TRBV7-8 | CASSPSTSGKSYNEQFF | TGTGCCAGCAGCCCTAGTACTAGCGGGAAATCCTACAATGAGCAGTTCTTC
many | NA | TRBJ2-6 | TRBV15 | CATSREAGFGANVLTF | TGTGCCACCAGCAGAGAGGCAGGGTTTGGGGCCAACGTCCTGACTTTC
many | NA | TRBJ2-3 | TRBV7-9 | CASSLQGYTQYF | TGTGCCAGCAGCTTACAGGGTTATACGCAGTATTTT
NA | NA | TRBJ1-1 | TRBV6-1 | CASSETLEGVRTEAFF | TGTGCCAGCAGTGAAACGCTTGAGGGGGTTCGCACTGAAGCTTTCTTT
many | NA | TRBJ2-1 | TRBV10-3 | CAIMPAGGYGGLEQFF | TGTGCCATCATGCCCGCCGGCGGGTATGGGGGCTTGGAGCAGTTCTTC
many | NA | TRBJ2-3 | TRBV7-2 | CASSPGTTDTQYF | TGTGCCAGCAGCCCAGGGACTACAGATACGCAGTATTTT
NA | TRBD2 | TRBJ2-1 | TRBV5-1 | CASSLTSGSRNEQFF | TGCGCCAGCAGCTTGACTAGCGGGAGTAGGAATGAGCAGTTCTTC
many | TRBD1 | TRBJ1-3 | TRBV18 | CASSRKTGVRSGNTIYF | TGTGCCAGCTCACGAAAAACAGGGGTCCGCTCTGGAAACACCATATATTTT
NA | NA | TRBJ2-7 | TRBV7-2 | CASSLAGTWDYEQYF | TGTGCCAGCAGCTTAGCGGGGACATGGGACTACGAGCAGTACTTC
many | NA | TRBJ1-1 | TRBV9 | CASRGQNTEAFF | TGTGCCAGCAGAGGACAGAACACTGAAGCTTTCTTT
many | TRBD2 | TRBJ2-1 | TRBV7-3 | CASSDQATSGEQFF | TGTGCCAGCAGCGATCAAGCCACTAGCGGTGAGCAGTTCTTC
many | TRBD2 | TRBJ2-3 | TRBV5-1 | CASSLSLAGGIDTQYF | TGCGCCAGCAGCTTGAGCCTAGCGGGAGGGATAGATACGCAGTATTTT
once | TRBD2 | TRBJ2-5 | TRBV20-1 | CSARLAGGRKTQETQYF | TGCAGTGCCAGACTAGCGGGAGGCCGAAAAACTCAAGAGACCCAGTACTTC
many | NA | TRBJ2-7 | TRBV7-2 | CASSPMWDTAYEQYF | TGTGCCAGCAGCCCAATGTGGGACACGGCCTACGAGCAGTACTTC
NA | TRBD2 | TRBJ2-7 | TRBV9 | CASIPSGGVTYEQYF | TGTGCCAGCATCCCAAGCGGGGGGGTTACCTACGAGCAGTACTTC
many | NA | TRBJ1-1 | TRBV29-1 | CSVEHFKGRAFF | TGCAGCGTTGAGCACTTTAAAGGTAGAGCTTTCTTT
NA | TRBD1 | TRBJ1-6 | TRBV7-1 | CASSSQDGEGQLTQNSPLHF | TGTGCCAGCAGCTCCCAGGATGGTGAGGGACAGCTAACCCAGAATTCACCCCTCCACTTT
many | TRBD1 | TRBJ2-5 | TRBV5-1 | CARWAWDRKTQYF | TGCGCCAGATGGGCCTGGGACAGGAAGACCCAGTACTTC
many | TRBD1 | TRBJ2-7 | TRBV19 | CASSMSGQFYEQYF | TGTGCCAGTAGTATGTCGGGACAGTTTTACGAGCAGTACTTC
NA | NA | TRBJ2-6 | TRBV6-2/TRBV6-3 | CASSAQWEWVSGANVLTF | TGTGCCAGCAGCGCACAGTGGGAGTGGGTCTCTGGGGCCAACGTCCTGACTTTC
NA | NA | TRBJ2-2 | TRBV27 | CTSSADSVNTGELFF | TGCACCAGCAGTGCGGACAGTGTGAACACCGGGGAGCTGTTTTTT
many | NA | TRBJ2-1 | TRBV20-1 | CSAIAPFLVYEQFF | TGCAGTGCTATCGCCCCGTTCTTGGTGTATGAGCAGTTCTTC
many | TRBD2 | TRBJ2-2 | TRBV20-1 | CAGIAGRTGELFF | TGCGCGGGGATAGCGGGACGCACCGGGGAGCTGTTTTTT
medium-sized | NA | TRBJ2-2 | TRBV5-1 | CASRVGYGTSNTGELFF | TGCGCCAGCAGAGTAGGATATGGGACTTCGAACACCGGGGAGCTGTTTTTT
few | NA | TRBJ2-6 | TRBV6-1 | CASVLGGANVLTF | TGTGCCAGCGTCCTCGGAGGGGCCAACGTCCTGACTTTC
NA | NA | TRBJ1-2 | TRBV7-2 | CASSLVEVNYGYTF | TGTGCCAGCAGCTTAGTTGAGGTTAACTATGGCTACACCTTC
many | NA | TRBJ2-7 | TRBV11-3 | CASSPSAYEQYF | TGTGCCAGCAGCCCCAGCGCCTACGAGCAGTACTTC
many | NA | TRBJ1-1 | TRBV30 | CATTGQAGTEAFF | TGTGCCACAACAGGGCAGGCGGGGACTGAAGCTTTCTTT
many | NA | TRBJ2-1 | TRBV24-1 | CATSGGNYGNEQFF | TGTGCCACCAGTGGAGGGAACTATGGCAATGAGCAGTTCTTC
many | TRBD2 | TRBJ2-1 | TRBV30 | CAGRGDGNEQFF | TGTGCCGGGAGGGGAGATGGCAATGAGCAGTTCTTC
many | NA | TRBJ2-1 | TRBV29-1 | CSVEDLAGWSSYNEQFF | TGCAGCGTTGAAGATCTTGCGGGCTGGAGCTCCTACAATGAGCAGTTCTTC
NA | NA | TRBJ2-1 | TRBV11-2 | CASSLVGAGWSSYNERFF | TGTGCCAGCAGCTTAGTAGGGGCGGGATGGAGCTCCTACAATGAGCGGTTCTTC
many | TRBD2 | TRBJ2-5 | TRBV12-3/TRBV12-4 | CASSFVPGGPFSGTQYF | TGTGCCAGCAGTTTTGTTCCGGGAGGGCCGTTTTCTGGGACCCAGTACTTC
many | TRBD2 | TRBJ2-1 | TRBV3-1 | CASSQDSLAGVREEFF | TGTGCCAGCAGCCAAGATTCGCTAGCGGGGGTGAGAGAGGAGTTCTTC